This T cell receptor (beta chain) was captured by sequencing in a study of identifying expanded T cells in peripheral blood. Study-level findings and limits: Differentially abundant clones: 1 to 1.5 between replicates, about 15 at around 15 days, less than 20 at four. Across healthy donors, higher total template counts meant significantly greater approximately two-week count variance.

Sequencing was performed with immunoSEQ multiplex PCR; in TCRdb, only in-frame clones are kept and a portion is missing. The table has about 100,000 clones, 88% seen once; the top ten hold about 6%. Healthy donors had no documented immune events, such as infections, while sampled. The length of the CDR3 is 12 residues. CDR1 is MNHNS, CDR2 SASEGT, per germline. V was pared by 6 bases and J by 1 base, with 5 bases between. A word on this clone: Its target is not known.

This sequence was found in a person aged 18 to 75 in good health. Sequencing used blood. V usage is TRBV6-1 and J usage is TRBJ2-3; tentatively, D is TRBD1 (5 bases). This chain's CDR3 is CASRQGTDTQYF. DNA for the CDR3: TGTGCCAGCAGACAGGGCACAGATACGCAGTATTTT.